The source of this TCR beta chain is a study of T cell responses to AZD1222 COVID-19 vaccine. Whole-study results and caveats: Just 5 to 7 people given AZD1222 tested seropositive at baseline. Regions left unmutated in variants are reportedly the target of nearly half of spike-specific TCRs. Repertoire sampling occurred only after the peak T cell response.

A note on this clone: Its antigen remains unidentified.

TCRdb's copy holds only in-frame clones and misses some; the assay was immunoSEQ multiplex PCR. The repertoire includes around 87,000 clones, about nine tenths of them detected once, and over 20% sits in the top ten. The sample was peripheral blood, taken on day 0 of AZD1222 vaccination. The TCR was taken from an adult in good health.

The CDR3 loop reads CASSLTSGLYNEQFF. The CDR3 DNA follows: TGTGCCAGTAGTTTGACTAGCGGCTTATACAATGAGCAGTTCTTC. J is TRBJ2-1 and V is TRBV19; TRBD2 matches at 9 bases. The CDR3 is made up of 15 amino acids. V shed 5 bases, J shed 4 bases, and the junction held 6 bases outside the gene matches. Germline loops: CDR1 LNHDA, CDR2 SQIVND (reference sequence). Drawing the rest from reference TRBV19 and TRBJ2-1, the complete variable domain is DGGITQSPKYLFRKEGQNVTLSCEQNLNHDAMYWYRQDPGQGLRLIYYSQIVNDFQKGDIAEGYSVSREKKESFPLTVTSAQKNPTAFYLCASSLTSGLYNEQFFGPGTRLTVL.